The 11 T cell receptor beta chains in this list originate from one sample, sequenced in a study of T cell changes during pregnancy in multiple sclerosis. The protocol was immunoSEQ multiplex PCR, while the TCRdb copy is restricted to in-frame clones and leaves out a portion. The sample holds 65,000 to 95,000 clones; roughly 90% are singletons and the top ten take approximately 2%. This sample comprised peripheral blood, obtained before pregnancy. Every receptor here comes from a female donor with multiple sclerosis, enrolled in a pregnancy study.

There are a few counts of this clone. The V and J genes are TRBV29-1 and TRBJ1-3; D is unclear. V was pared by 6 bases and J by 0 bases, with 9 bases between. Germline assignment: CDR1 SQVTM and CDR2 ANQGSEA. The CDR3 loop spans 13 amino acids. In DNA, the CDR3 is TGCAGCGTCCAGGCGAACTCTGGAAACACCATATATTTT. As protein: CSVQANSGNTIYF.

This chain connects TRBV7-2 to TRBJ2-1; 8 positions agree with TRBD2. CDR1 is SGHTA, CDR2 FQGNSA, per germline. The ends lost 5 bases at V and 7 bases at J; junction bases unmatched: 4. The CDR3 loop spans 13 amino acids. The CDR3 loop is CASSTRGGNEQFF. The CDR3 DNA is TGTGCCAGCAGCACACGGGGGGGGAATGAGCAGTTCTTC.

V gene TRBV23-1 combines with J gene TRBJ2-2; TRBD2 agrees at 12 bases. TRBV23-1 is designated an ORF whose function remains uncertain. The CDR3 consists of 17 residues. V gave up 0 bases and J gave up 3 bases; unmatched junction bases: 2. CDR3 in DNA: TGCGCCAGCAGTCAATCGGGACTAGCGGGTTACACCGGGGAGCTGTTTTTT. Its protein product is CASSQSGLAGYTGELFF.

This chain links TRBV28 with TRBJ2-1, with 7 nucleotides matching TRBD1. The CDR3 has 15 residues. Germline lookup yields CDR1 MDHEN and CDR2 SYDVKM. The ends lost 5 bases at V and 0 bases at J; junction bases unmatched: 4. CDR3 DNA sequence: TGTGCCAGCAGTCGCCGGACAGGCTCCTACAATGAGCAGTTCTTC. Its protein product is CASSRRTGSYNEQFF. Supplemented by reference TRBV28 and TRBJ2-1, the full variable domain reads DVKVTQSSRYLVKRTGEKVFLECVQDMDHENMFWYRQDPGLGLRLIYFSYDVKMKEKGDIPEGYSVSREKKERFSLILESASTNQTSMYLCASSRRTGSYNEQFFGPGTRLTVL.

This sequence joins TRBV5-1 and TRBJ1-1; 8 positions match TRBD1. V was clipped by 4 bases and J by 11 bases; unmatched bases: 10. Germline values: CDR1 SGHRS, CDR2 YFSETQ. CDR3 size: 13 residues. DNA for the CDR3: TGCGCCAGCAGCGATTCGTCAGGGGGCGCCGCTTTCTTT. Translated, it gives CASSDSSGGAAFF.

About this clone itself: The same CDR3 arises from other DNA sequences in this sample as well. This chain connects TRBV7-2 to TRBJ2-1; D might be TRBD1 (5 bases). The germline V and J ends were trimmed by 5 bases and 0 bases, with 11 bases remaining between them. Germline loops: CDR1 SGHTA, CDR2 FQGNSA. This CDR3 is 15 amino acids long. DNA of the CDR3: TGTGCCAGCAGCCTGGGGCCCAGCTCCTACAATGAGCAGTTCTTC. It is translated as CASSLGPSSYNEQFF.

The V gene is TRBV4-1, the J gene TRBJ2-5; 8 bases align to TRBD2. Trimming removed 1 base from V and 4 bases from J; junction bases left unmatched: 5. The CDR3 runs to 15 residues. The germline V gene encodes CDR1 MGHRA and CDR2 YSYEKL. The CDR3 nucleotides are TGCGCCAGCAGCCAAGGGGCGGGGGGCGTAGAGACCCAGTACTTC. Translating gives CASSQGAGGVETQYF.

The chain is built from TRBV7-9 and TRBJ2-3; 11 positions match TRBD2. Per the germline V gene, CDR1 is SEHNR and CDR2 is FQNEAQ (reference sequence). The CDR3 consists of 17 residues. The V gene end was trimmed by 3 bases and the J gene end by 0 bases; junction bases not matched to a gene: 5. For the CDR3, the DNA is TGTGCCAGCAGCTTCCGACTAGCGGGGTACAGCACAGATACGCAGTATTTT. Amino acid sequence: CASSFRLAGYSTDTQYF. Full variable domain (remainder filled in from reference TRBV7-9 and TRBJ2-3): DTGVSQNPRHKITKRGQNVTFRCDPISEHNRLYWYRQTLGQGPEFLTYFQNEAQLEKSRLLSDRFSAERPKGSFSTLEIQRTEQGDSAMYLCASSFRLAGYSTDTQYFGPGTRLTVL.

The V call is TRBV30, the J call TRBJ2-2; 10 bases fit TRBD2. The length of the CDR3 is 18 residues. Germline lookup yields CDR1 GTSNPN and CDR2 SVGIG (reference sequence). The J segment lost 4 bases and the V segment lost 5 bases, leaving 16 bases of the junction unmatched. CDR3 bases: TGTGCCTGGGGAAGACTCGAGCGGGGGGGCCGGGGCACCGGGGAGCTGTTTTTT. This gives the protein CAWGRLERGGRGTGELFF.

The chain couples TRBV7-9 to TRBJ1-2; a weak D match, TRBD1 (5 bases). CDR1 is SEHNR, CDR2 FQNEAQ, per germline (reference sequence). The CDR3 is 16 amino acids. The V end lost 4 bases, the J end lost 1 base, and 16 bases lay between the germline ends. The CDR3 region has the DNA TGTGCCAGCAGCTCCGTGGCGGGGGTCGGTAACTATGGCTACACCTTC. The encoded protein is CASSSVAGVGNYGYTF.

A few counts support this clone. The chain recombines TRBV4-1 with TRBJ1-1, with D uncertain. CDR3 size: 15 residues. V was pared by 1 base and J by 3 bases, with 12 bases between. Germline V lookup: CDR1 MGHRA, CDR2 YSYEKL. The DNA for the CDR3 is TGCGCCAGCAGCCAAGGGCCCGGGTTTGACACTGAAGCTTTCTTT. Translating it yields CASSQGPGFDTEAFF.